These 11 T cell receptor beta chains share one sample of origin, sequenced in a study of shared clonotypes between healthy human individuals (dated by TCRdb to the early 2020s). Libraries were prepared through the immunoSEQ multiplex PCR assay. The source is immuneACCESS, and TCRdb retained only in-frame sequences with V and J called. Part of the clones is not carried over; for the studies checked, unresolved V genes explain less than half of this, and the remainder is unexplained. The sample table records around 700,000 clones; approximately 75% of these occur just once. The ten largest clones represent under 2% of the sample. Sequenced: memory CD4+ T cells sorted from blood. Per the publication, the cell subset or site label means: CD45RA-negative fraction. The receptors here all came from a woman in her twenties or thirties in good health.

This chain links TRBV29-1 with TRBJ2-2; 7 nucleotides line up with TRBD2. V dropped 2 bases and J dropped 8; count of bases not matched to a gene: 8. The CDR3 covers 14 residues. Germline CDR1 reads SQVTM; CDR2 reads ANQGSEA. CDR3 residues: CSVERGGGGGELFF. CDR3 DNA sequence: TGCAGCGTTGAACGTGGCGGGGGAGGTGGGGAGCTGTTTTTT.

The CDR3 DNA reads as TGTGCCAGCAGCTTAGACAGCACTGGTAGGACCCAGTACTTC. It is translated as CASSLDSTGRTQYF. The chain is built from TRBV7-9 and TRBJ2-5; no clear D gene. Trimming cost V 1 base and J 7 bases, with 13 bases left between them. Germline assignment: CDR1 SEHNR and CDR2 FQNEAQ (reference sequence). This CDR3 comprises 14 residues.

This rearrangement joins TRBV28 to TRBJ2-7; the D is unclear. V gave up 4 bases and J gave up 7 bases, with 11 bases separating them. This CDR3 spans 12 amino acids. Per the germline V gene, CDR1 is MDHEN and CDR2 is SYDVKM. CDR3 coding DNA: TGTGCCAGCAGTTCCTCGCAGTGGGAGCAGTACTTC. Translation gives CASSSSQWEQYF.

This clone was counted many times. The chain links TRBV15 to TRBJ2-7; 8 bases match TRBD1. With 0 bases clipped from V and 4 bases from J, the junction kept 5 bases outside the gene matches. The CDR3 totals 15 residues. Looked up from germline, CDR1 is LNHNV and CDR2 is YYDKDF (reference sequence). CDR3 nucleotide sequence: TGTGCCACCAGCAGAGACCAGGGGGCCATTTACGAGCAGTACTTC. Its translation is CATSRDQGAIYEQYF.

The chain carries TRBV9 and TRBJ1-2, with TRBD1 as a possible D gene (5 bases). The CDR3 is 14 amino acids. V lost 3 bases and J 0 bases, leaving 9 bases between the germline ends. The germline V gene encodes CDR1 SGDLS and CDR2 YYNGEE. The CDR3 DNA follows: TGTGCCAGCAGCGGGAAAGGGGCTAACTATGGCTACACCTTC. It codes for CASSGKGANYGYTF.

The chain has TRBV5-1 and TRBJ2-7, with 8 bases aligning to TRBD1. This CDR3 has 13 residues. J lost 13 bases, V lost 0 bases, and 9 bases had no gene match. In germline, CDR1 is SGHRS, CDR2 YFSETQ. The DNA of the CDR3 is TGCGCCAGCAGCTTGGTAGAGGGGGGACAGGACTACTTC. Translating gives CASSLVEGGQDYF.

The DNA of the CDR3 is TGTGCCAGCAGTCCCCCTACAGGGCAGGGCTACACCTTC. Translating it yields CASSPPTGQGYTF. V is TRBV28 and J is TRBJ1-2; D possibly corresponds to TRBD1 (6 bases). The germline V gene has CDR1 MDHEN and CDR2 SYDVKM. The CDR3 extends over 13 amino acids. V lost 5 bases, J lost 8 bases, and 15 bases lay in between.

V is TRBV27 and J is TRBJ2-5; 7 bases are a match to TRBD1. Germline V gene lookup returns CDR1 MNHEY and CDR2 SMNVEV (reference sequence). CDR3 length equals 14 residues. J lost 12 bases, V lost 5 bases, and 15 bases had no gene match. The CDR3 coding sequence is TGTGCCAGCAGTCCGATTCAGTTCCGGGACAGAGAGTACTTC. Translation gives CASSPIQFRDREYF.

V and J are TRBV18 and TRBJ2-1; the D gene is possibly TRBD2 (5 bases). Trimming shortened V by 6 bases and J by 5 bases, and 14 bases separated the two germline ends. The CDR3 sequence is 14 residues long. Germline V gene sequence: CDR1 KGHSH, CDR2 LQKENI. DNA of the CDR3: TGTGCCAGCTCGTACCAACCGACTAACAATGAGCAGTTCTTC. Its translation: CASSYQPTNNEQFF.

Of note for this clone: Within the sample, other DNA sequences also encode this same CDR3. This rearrangement joins TRBV18 to TRBJ1-1; perhaps TRBD1 as D (5 bases). The CDR3 is made up of 14 amino acids. CDR1 and CDR2 (germline): KGHSH, LQKENI. Trimming removed 3 bases from V and 3 bases from J, with 11 bases in between. CDR3 protein: CASSPLGGDTEAFF. CDR3 nucleotide sequence: TGTGCCAGCTCACCTCTCGGGGGGGACACTGAAGCTTTCTTT.

V usage is TRBV30 and J usage is TRBJ1-5; D is uncertain. Deletions cut 5 bases from V and 7 bases from J, with 21 bases between. Looked up from germline, CDR1 is GTSNPN and CDR2 is SVGIG (reference sequence). CDR3 length equals 15 residues. The CDR3 loop reads CAWPLTRNAGQPQHF. The CDR3 nucleotides read TGTGCCTGGCCATTAACTAGAAATGCGGGGCAGCCCCAGCATTTT.